A selection of T cell receptor beta chains follows, all from one sample in a study of T cells in Graves' hyperthyroidism and ophthalmopathy. TCRdb called the multiplex PCR reads again in MiXCR, with one record for every CDR3 protein. The sample shows about 530,000 distinct CDR3 sequences, more than 15% of them seen only once. The specimen sequenced was blood. Receptors were obtained from a woman aged 18 to 35 with Graves' ophthalmopathy. CDR3s include the opening cysteine and the closing phenylalanine or tryptophan. D genes are given only for firm matches. Clone size is not always given. Where it is, it says once, few, many or a class for expanded clones.

j_gene,len,abundance,v_gene,d_gene,CDR3nt,CDR3aa
TRBJ2-7,14,many,TRBV27,TRBD1,TGTGCCAGCACTACAAGGACAGGGTTCAGCGAGCAGTACTTC,CASTTRTGFSEQYF
TRBJ2-1,15,NA,TRBV11-2,NA,TGTGCCAGCAGCTTGGGCAGGGCGGAGGCCAATGAGCAGTTCTTC,CASSLGRAEANEQFF
TRBJ1-1,15,NA,TRBV11-1,NA,TGTGCCAGCAGCTTAGTGAGGGTGGGGAACACTGAAGCTTTCTTT,CASSLVRVGNTEAFF
TRBJ2-5,17,NA,TRBV12-3/TRBV12-4,TRBD2,TGTGCCAGCAGGTCCTCCCGGGAGCGGGAGAGGTCAGAGACCCAGTACTTC,CASRSSRERERSETQYF
TRBJ2-7,16,many,TRBV3-1,TRBD2,TGTGCCAGCAGCCAAGATTGGGGACTAGCGGTATACGAGCAGTACTTC,CASSQDWGLAVYEQYF
TRBJ2-7,13,many,TRBV11-3,NA,TGTGCCAGCAGCTCAACCGGGGCGGGAGAGCAGTACTTC,CASSSTGAGEQYF
TRBJ2-1,17,NA,TRBV4-1,NA,TGCGCCAGCAGCCAAGAGGTTCAGGAGTTGTTAGCAAATGAGCAGTTCTTC,CASSQEVQELLANEQFF
TRBJ2-1,15,few,TRBV7-2,NA,TGTGCCAGCAGCGGGCAGGGACTCGACCTCAATGAGCAGTTCTTC,CASSGQGLDLNEQFF
TRBJ1-1,14,many,TRBV5-1,NA,TGCGCCAGCAGCTTGCTCACACTGAACACTGAAGCTTTCTTT,CASSLLTLNTEAFF
TRBJ1-5,15,NA,TRBV28,TRBD1,TGTGCCAGCTTGACAGGGAGTAAGGGCAATCAGCCCCAGCATTTT,CASLTGSKGNQPQHF
TRBJ2-3,14,many,TRBV20-1,TRBD2,TGCAGTGCTGTAGCGGGAGGTAGCACAGATACGCAGTATTTT,CSAVAGGSTDTQYF
TRBJ2-1,16,many,TRBV11-2,TRBD2,TGTGCCAGCAGCTCTAGCGGGCAAAGCTCCTACAATGAGCAGTTCTTC,CASSSSGQSSYNEQFF
TRBJ2-3,15,many,TRBV10-3,NA,TGTGCCATCAGTGAGTCGGGGATCAACACAGATACGCAGTATTTT,CAISESGINTDTQYF
TRBJ2-1,12,NA,TRBV25-1,NA,TGTGCCAGCAGTGAATCCCTGGATGAGCAGTTCTTC,CASSESLDEQFF
TRBJ1-2,14,few,TRBV6-1,TRBD1,TGTGCCAGCAGTCAGGACAGGGACCGATATGGCTACACCTTC,CASSQDRDRYGYTF
TRBJ1-2,13,few,TRBV5-1,NA,TGCGCCAGCAGCTTGGCACAGAGAGATGGCTACACCTTC,CASSLAQRDGYTF
TRBJ2-3,16,many,TRBV12-3/TRBV12-4,NA,TGTGCCAGCAGTTTCCCGAGGGTGGGCAGCACAGATACGCAGTATTTT,CASSFPRVGSTDTQYF
TRBJ2-5,15,many,TRBV7-9,TRBD1,TGTGCCAGCAGCCGGACAGGGACACCCCAAGAGACCCAGTACTTC,CASSRTGTPQETQYF
TRBJ1-2,15,many,TRBV7-3,NA,TGTGCCAGCAGCCTATCCCGGCAGGGTAACTATGGCTACACCTTC,CASSLSRQGNYGYTF
TRBJ2-2,16,few,TRBV7-9,NA,TGTGCCAGCAGCTTAGCGCCGGGGCCATTAACCGGGGAGCTGTTTTTT,CASSLAPGPLTGELFF
TRBJ2-1,14,few,TRBV6-2/TRBV6-3,NA,TGTGCCAGCAGTCCCCTCGTGCTCGACAATGAGCAGTTCTTC,CASSPLVLDNEQFF
TRBJ2-3,16,many,TRBV12-3/TRBV12-4,TRBD2,TGTGCCAGCAGTACCGAACTAGCGGGGGGAACAGATACGCAGTATTTT,CASSTELAGGTDTQYF
TRBJ1-2,15,few,TRBV5-1,TRBD1,TGCGCCAGCAGCGAACAGGGGCTAGCTAACTATGGCTACACCTTC,CASSEQGLANYGYTF
TRBJ2-1,15,many,TRBV20-1,TRBD1,TGCAGTGCCGCCGCCGGACAGGGGGCAGGCAATGAGCAGTTCTTC,CSAAAGQGAGNEQFF
TRBJ1-6,14,many,TRBV7-3,NA,TGTGCCAGCAGCTTGGGGGGGATAAATTCACCCCTCCACTTT,CASSLGGINSPLHF
TRBJ1-2,14,few,TRBV5-5,NA,TGTGCCAGCAGCTTGTCCGGGGGCGAGTATGGCTACACCTTC,CASSLSGGEYGYTF
TRBJ2-1,15,many,TRBV28,NA,TGTGCCAGCAGTTTTGGAGGGGGCGTAAGGAATGAGCAGTTCTTC,CASSFGGGVRNEQFF
TRBJ2-1,16,few,TRBV20-1,TRBD2,TGCAGTGCTAGTTTCCGAGCGGGGGGGCCCTACAATGAGCAGTTCTTC,CSASFRAGGPYNEQFF
TRBJ2-3,17,NA,TRBV4-1,TRBD2,TGCGCCAGCAGCCCTTCGGTGGTAGCGGGAGTGAAAGATACGCAGTATTTT,CASSPSVVAGVKDTQYF
TRBJ1-5,15,many,TRBV6-1,NA,TGTGCCAGCAGTGGGACCGCTACCCTCAATCAGCCCCAGCATTTT,CASSGTATLNQPQHF
TRBJ1-1,14,many,TRBV20-1,NA,TGCAGTGCCCGCCCACGCGAGCCCAAGGGTGAAGCTTTCTTT,CSARPREPKGEAFF
TRBJ2-3,15,many,TRBV20-1,NA,TGCAGTGCTACGTTAGATAGCGGCCTCACAGATACGCAGTATTTT,CSATLDSGLTDTQYF
TRBJ1-2,13,few,TRBV20-1,NA,TGCAGTGCTAGTCAGGAAAGTAACTATGGCTACACCTTC,CSASQESNYGYTF
TRBJ2-1,13,many,TRBV12-3/TRBV12-4,TRBD1,TGTGCCACCTCGCCACAGGGGAACAATGAGCAGTTCTTC,CATSPQGNNEQFF
TRBJ1-5,15,NA,TRBV20-1,TRBD1,TGCAGTGCTAATGAAATCGGACAGGGTAATCAGCCCCAGCATTTT,CSANEIGQGNQPQHF
TRBJ1-2,15,many,TRBV12-3/TRBV12-4,TRBD1,TGTGCCAGCAGTTCGCGTGGGGACAGGGGTTATGGCTACACCTTC,CASSSRGDRGYGYTF
TRBJ2-3,15,many,TRBV15,NA,TGTGCCACCAGCAGAGATCCCGGGCGGGCAGATACGCAGTATTTT,CATSRDPGRADTQYF
TRBJ1-1,14,many,TRBV6-4,TRBD1,TGTGCCAGCAGTGTTACCAGGGGGGACACTGAAGCTTTCTTT,CASSVTRGDTEAFF
TRBJ2-6,16,few,TRBV6-1,NA,TGTGCCAGCACCAGATCCACAGGGACTGGGGCCAACGTCCTGACTTTC,CASTRSTGTGANVLTF
TRBJ2-7,16,few,TRBV4-1,TRBD2,TGCGCCAGCAGCCACGGACTAGCGGGAGGTTCCTACGAGCAGTACTTC,CASSHGLAGGSYEQYF
TRBJ2-7,15,many,TRBV5-1,NA,TGCGCCAGCAGCCCACTGGACAGTACATTAGACGAGCAGTACTTC,CASSPLDSTLDEQYF
TRBJ2-7,14,few,TRBV29-1,NA,TGCAGCGTTGAAGTTGAGGGGTATGTAGACGAGCAGTACTTC,CSVEVEGYVDEQYF
TRBJ2-1,13,few,TRBV20-1,TRBD2,TGCAGTGCAACCCGGACTAGCAAGAATGAGCAGTTCTTC,CSATRTSKNEQFF
TRBJ1-1,15,NA,TRBV19,TRBD1,TGTGCCAGTAGTAACCTCAGACAGGGTGGCACTGAAGCTTTCTTT,CASSNLRQGGTEAFF
TRBJ1-1,13,many,TRBV30,NA,TGTGCCTGGAGCGCAAGGGAGAACACTGAAGCTTTCTTT,CAWSARENTEAFF
TRBJ2-1,18,NA,TRBV15,TRBD2,TGTGCCACCAGCTCTCGTTTGGCTAGCGGGGGGCCCTTCAATGAGCAGTTCTTC,CATSSRLASGGPFNEQFF
TRBJ1-4,14,few,TRBV27,NA,TGTGCCAGCAGTTTAGGGTTGCCTAATGAAAAACTGTTTTTT,CASSLGLPNEKLFF
TRBJ1-2,15,NA,TRBV5-6,NA,TGTGCCAGCAGCTTGTTCTCCGCAGGCGACTATGGCTACACCTTC,CASSLFSAGDYGYTF
TRBJ1-2,16,many,TRBV13,NA,TGTGCCAGCAGCTTAACCGGCAGCTTTTGTTATCATGGCTACACCTTC,CASSLTGSFCYHGYTF
TRBJ1-1,13,few,TRBV19,NA,TGTGCCAGTACGCAGGGACTTTATACTGAAGCTTTCTTT,CASTQGLYTEAFF
TRBJ2-3,15,many,TRBV11-2,TRBD2,TGTGCCAGCAGCCCCCTTAGCGGGAGAATGGATACGCAGTATTTT,CASSPLSGRMDTQYF
TRBJ2-1,17,few,TRBV3-1,TRBD2,TGTGCCGGCAGCCAAGATATCACGGGGGGGCGTAGCTTTGAGCAGTTCTTC,CAGSQDITGGRSFEQFF
TRBJ2-3,15,many,TRBV6-1,NA,TGTGCCAGCAGCCCGGACGGCCTCATCACAGATACGCAGTATTTT,CASSPDGLITDTQYF
TRBJ1-3,14,NA,TRBV7-9,NA,TGTGCCAGCAGCTTAGTGGTCTCTGGAAACACCATATATTTT,CASSLVVSGNTIYF
TRBJ1-1,16,many,TRBV3-1,NA,TGTGCCAGCAGCCAAGATCCTGGACAGCAGAACACTGAAGCTTTCTTT,CASSQDPGQQNTEAFF
TRBJ1-5,15,NA,TRBV7-2,NA,TGTGCCAGCAGCGCGGGTGGACGGGGCAATCAGCCCCAGCATTTT,CASSAGGRGNQPQHF
TRBJ2-1,16,NA,TRBV19,TRBD2,TGTGCCAGTAACGGGACTAGCGGGGGGGTTGACAATGAGCAGTTCTTC,CASNGTSGGVDNEQFF
TRBJ2-2,15,many,TRBV6-1,TRBD1,TGTGCCAGCAGCTTTTGGACAGGAGTCACCGGGGAGCTGTTTTTT,CASSFWTGVTGELFF
TRBJ2-3,16,many,TRBV5-1,NA,TGCGCCAGCAGCTTGGATCCCAGCACTGCCACAGATACGCAGTATTTT,CASSLDPSTATDTQYF